This T cell receptor (beta chain) originates from a study of cytomegalovirus exposure and HLA in healthy donors. The study's findings and limits: On later analysis, the bulk of CMV-associated TCR beta chains appeared to be HLA-restricted.

These donors counted as nominally healthy when sampled, but unrecorded immune exposures were likely. On this clone itself: Antigen: not known.

The CDR3 extends over 14 amino acids. Germline CDR1 MNHEY, CDR2 SMNVEV (reference sequence). The V gene end was trimmed by 6 bases and the J gene end by 7 bases; junction bases not matched to a gene: 5. With 60 Vbeta and 13 Jbeta primers, the PCR was carried out. Some clones are missing from TCRdb's copy, which holds only in-frame ones; the method was immunoSEQ multiplex PCR. The sample yields some 77,000 clones, roughly 80% seen once. The specimen was PBMCs. The source is a middle-aged man in good health and CMV-seropositive. This chain uses TRBV27 with TRBJ2-3; 12 bases line up with TRBD2. In nucleotides, the CDR3 is TGTGCCAGCAGCGGGACTAGCGGGCCGAATACGCAGTATTTT. This translates into CASSGTSGPNTQYF.